The rows below give T cell receptor beta chains drawn from one sample of a study of shared clonotypes between healthy human individuals. Sequencing was performed with immunoSEQ multiplex PCR; in TCRdb, only in-frame clones are kept and a portion is missing. The table includes roughly 2.1 million clones, 93% detected once. Material: naive CD8+ T cells from PBMCs. The receptors stem from a man younger than 35 in good health. Some clones in this sample may be carry-over from other donors' samples. The CDR3 runs from the conserved cysteine through the conserved F or W. The D gene is left open where the match is weak. Rows may omit the clone size; those that give it use once, few, many or a size class.

clone size,CDR3 length,J gene,V gene,D gene,CDR3 DNA,CDR3 protein
few,11,TRBJ1-1,TRBV29-1,NA,TGCAGCGCCGAGGGGACGGAGGAAGCTTTCTTT,CSAEGTEEAFF
NA,15,TRBJ2-7,TRBV11-1,TRBD2,TGTGCCAGCAGCCCTAGCGGGAGGGCCGCCTACGAGCAGTACTTC,CASSPSGRAAYEQYF
NA,15,TRBJ1-2,TRBV9,TRBD1,TGTGCCAGCAGCGTCTTCCAGGGGGCAGGCTATGGCTACACCTTC,CASSVFQGAGYGYTF
NA,15,TRBJ2-1,TRBV5-5,NA,TGTGCCAGCAGCAAGGACAGAAACCCCTACAATGAGCAGTTCTTC,CASSKDRNPYNEQFF
NA,13,TRBJ2-7,TRBV19,TRBD1,TGTGCCAGTATTGGGACAGGGGGCGTTGAGCAGTACTTC,CASIGTGGVEQYF
NA,20,TRBJ2-7,TRBV27,TRBD2,TGTGCCAGCAGTTCGCCCCTCGGGACTAGCGGGTTAGGGCCCCAGGACGAGCAGTACTTC,CASSSPLGTSGLGPQDEQYF
few,16,TRBJ1-6,TRBV2,NA,TGTGCCAGCAGTGCCGGAGGGACACAAGGGAGCTCACCCCTCCACTTT,CASSAGGTQGSSPLHF
NA,13,TRBJ1-2,TRBV11-2,TRBD1,TGTGCCAGCAGCGGAAGGGACAGTTATGGCTACACCTTC,CASSGRDSYGYTF
NA,12,TRBJ2-5,TRBV7-9,NA,TGTGCCAGCAGCTTAGCTCAAGAGACCCAGTACTTC,CASSLAQETQYF
NA,16,TRBJ2-5,TRBV27,TRBD1,TGTGCCAGCAGTTTGTTGGGACAGGGGGGTTGGGAGACCCAGTACTTC,CASSLLGQGGWETQYF
NA,15,TRBJ2-7,TRBV5-4,TRBD2,TGTGCCAGCAGCTTCCGGCCTAGCGGAGCCTACGAGCAGTACTTC,CASSFRPSGAYEQYF
NA,16,TRBJ2-2,TRBV7-6,TRBD2,TGTGCCAGCCACGAACTAGCGGGAGGTGGCACCGGGGAGCTGTTTTTT,CASHELAGGGTGELFF
once,14,TRBJ1-1,TRBV19,NA,TGTGCCAGTAGGGATAGGACGGCGAACACTGAAGCTTTCTTT,CASRDRTANTEAFF
NA,16,TRBJ2-7,TRBV6-5,NA,TGTGCCAGCAGTTACTTAAGCCTGAGGCAGTTCTACGAGCAGTACTTC,CASSYLSLRQFYEQYF
NA,15,TRBJ2-7,TRBV27,TRBD2,TGTGCCAGCAGTTTATCGACTAGCCGATCCTACGAGCAGTACTTC,CASSLSTSRSYEQYF
NA,14,TRBJ2-5,TRBV6-5,TRBD1,TGTGCCAGCACCCTACCAGGGGGAGAAGAGACCCAGTACTTC,CASTLPGGEETQYF
NA,16,TRBJ1-3,TRBV7-8,TRBD1,TGTGCCAGCAGCCCATGGACAGGGGAAACTGGAAACACCATATATTTT,CASSPWTGETGNTIYF
NA,18,TRBJ2-5,TRBV28,TRBD1,TGTGCCAGCAGTCCTAATCGCCACCGACAGGGGGCGGGGGAGACCCAGTACTTC,CASSPNRHRQGAGETQYF
NA,13,TRBJ1-1,TRBV5-1,NA,TGCGCCAGCAGCTTGGGGCGTGCCACCGAAGCTTTCTTT,CASSLGRATEAFF
NA,14,TRBJ2-1,TRBV7-9,NA,TGTGCCAGCAGCTTAAGGGAAAACCACAATGAGCAGTTCTTC,CASSLRENHNEQFF
NA,17,TRBJ1-5,TRBV4-1,TRBD1,TGCGCCAGCAGCCAGTCAACAGGGGCCTCTGCCAATCAGCCCCAGCATTTT,CASSQSTGASANQPQHF
NA,14,TRBJ1-1,TRBV19,NA,TGTGCCAGTACCGATGACGGGGAGCGCACTGAAGCTTTCTTT,CASTDDGERTEAFF
NA,17,TRBJ2-2,TRBV5-6,TRBD1,TGTGCCAGCAGCTTGTTTCCGGACAGGGAGTTTGGCGGGGAGCTGTTTTTT,CASSLFPDREFGGELFF
NA,14,TRBJ2-7,TRBV5-1,NA,TGCGCCAGCAGCTTACGGCAGGGAAACTACGAGCAGTACTTC,CASSLRQGNYEQYF
NA,14,TRBJ2-5,TRBV10-2,NA,TGCGCCAGCAGTGAGTCCAACCGGGGAGAGACCCAGTACTTC,CASSESNRGETQYF
NA,14,TRBJ2-7,TRBV28,NA,TGTGCCAGCAGTACCCCGGGTGGAGTTTACGAGCAGTACTTC,CASSTPGGVYEQYF
NA,14,TRBJ2-7,TRBV7-9,NA,TGTGCCGTCTCTCGGACGGCCGCCGTCTACGAGCAGTACTTC,CAVSRTAAVYEQYF
NA,18,TRBJ1-3,TRBV4-2,NA,TGTGCCAGCAGCCAATTTCCCTATGGCAGCCTCTCTGGAAACACCATATATTTT,CASSQFPYGSLSGNTIYF
NA,15,TRBJ2-3,TRBV10-3,NA,TGTGCCATCGGTATAGTCAGGGAACGCGAGGATACGCAGTATTTT,CAIGIVREREDTQYF
NA,16,TRBJ2-1,TRBV19,TRBD2,TGTGCCAGTAGTATAGGGTTGGGACTAGCCTACAATGAGCAGTTCTTC,CASSIGLGLAYNEQFF
NA,15,TRBJ2-7,TRBV5-5,NA,TGTGCCAGCAGACTCAGAGTGCAGGGATCCTACGAGCAGTACTTC,CASRLRVQGSYEQYF
NA,15,TRBJ2-7,TRBV2,TRBD1,TGTGCCAGCAGTGAAGGGGACAGGAGCTCCTACGAGCAGTACTTC,CASSEGDRSSYEQYF